These T cell receptor beta chains were read from a single sample in a study of identical twins. TCRdb re-called the 5' RACE reads through MiXCR, storing one row per CDR3 protein. The profile covers 1.5 million to 2 million distinct CDR3 sequences, with more than 30% appearing a single time and about 0.3% taken by the ten largest. Sample: cord blood. Every receptor here comes from a newborn girl in good health. CDR3s include the opening cysteine and the closing phenylalanine or tryptophan.

v_gene: TRBV3-1
len: 12
j_gene: TRBJ2-3
CDR3aa: CASSQNRDTQYF

v_gene: TRBV20-1
len: 14
j_gene: TRBJ1-6
CDR3aa: CSARVESGDSPLHF

v_gene: TRBV6-1
len: 16
j_gene: TRBJ1-5
CDR3aa: CASSERGGNSNQPQHF

v_gene: TRBV5-1
len: 15
j_gene: TRBJ2-5
CDR3aa: CASSYGSRGGETQYF

v_gene: TRBV10-3
len: 18
j_gene: TRBJ2-7
CDR3aa: CAISESTSGRTGSYEQYF

v_gene: TRBV20-1
len: 14
j_gene: TRBJ2-7
CDR3aa: CSASRGVLSYEQYF

v_gene: TRBV14
len: 14
j_gene: TRBJ1-1
CDR3aa: CASSQVPGRTEAFF

v_gene: TRBV20-1
len: 16
j_gene: TRBJ2-7
CDR3aa: CSARDDSGGSFYEQYF

v_gene: TRBV5-1
len: 16
j_gene: TRBJ2-2
CDR3aa: CASSLVSGSNTGELFF

v_gene: TRBV6-9
len: 14
j_gene: .
CDR3aa: CASRDASSTYEQYF

v_gene: TRBV20-1
len: 15
j_gene: TRBJ2-7
CDR3aa: CSAPRTSGFSYEQYF

v_gene: TRBV30
len: 13
j_gene: TRBJ2-7
CDR3aa: CAWRGQGFYEQYF

v_gene: TRBV20-1
len: 16
j_gene: TRBJ2-1
CDR3aa: CSASALSGYSYNEQFF

v_gene: TRBV5-1
len: 17
j_gene: TRBJ2-1
CDR3aa: CASSLAGTSGPYDEQFF

v_gene: TRBV6-2/TRBV6-3
len: 11
j_gene: TRBJ2-5
CDR3aa: CASSSGWTQYF

v_gene: TRBV5-1
len: 13
j_gene: TRBJ1-1
CDR3aa: CASSSEPGGEAFF

v_gene: TRBV10-3
len: 12
j_gene: TRBJ2-7
CDR3aa: CAITGSSYEQYF

v_gene: TRBV5-4
len: 15
j_gene: TRBJ2-5
CDR3aa: CASSLRRGGSETQYF

v_gene: TRBV27
len: 13
j_gene: TRBJ1-2
CDR3aa: CASSPDRDGFYTF

v_gene: TRBV3-1
len: 13
j_gene: TRBJ2-1
CDR3aa: CASRAASYNEQFF

v_gene: TRBV2
len: 15
j_gene: TRBJ2-3
CDR3aa: CASSEGLASTDTQYF

v_gene: TRBV7-2
len: 15
j_gene: TRBJ1-2
CDR3aa: CASSFDRGWGYGYTF

v_gene: TRBV30
len: 18
j_gene: TRBJ1-5
CDR3aa: CAWSPRRGLSHSNQPQHF

v_gene: TRBV6-5
len: 20
j_gene: TRBJ2-6
CDR3aa: CASSYSGSGRIGSGANVLTF

v_gene: TRBV12-5
len: 15
j_gene: TRBJ2-5
CDR3aa: CASGLVLGGLETQYF

v_gene: TRBV20-1
len: 14
j_gene: TRBJ2-3
CDR3aa: CSAKKRTILDTQYF

v_gene: TRBV27
len: 15
j_gene: TRBJ1-2
CDR3aa: CASSPRLGGVYGYTF

v_gene: TRBV6-2/TRBV6-3
len: 16
j_gene: TRBJ2-1
CDR3aa: CASSYSRGGSYNEQFF

v_gene: TRBV10-3
len: 16
j_gene: TRBJ1-1
CDR3aa: CAISDPSGMTNTEAFF

v_gene: TRBV5-1
len: 15
j_gene: TRBJ2-7
CDR3aa: CASSLASGTIYEQYF